This TCR beta chain was retrieved from a study of cytomegalovirus exposure and HLA in healthy donors. It was with 60 Vbeta and 13 Jbeta primers that the PCR ran. Profiling relied on immunoSEQ multiplex PCR, and the TCRdb table lists in-frame clones only, not all of them. Among about 190,000 clones listed, around 67% were seen once. Germline CDR1 reads SQVTM; CDR2 reads ANQGSEA. The CDR3 has 12 amino acids. V gave up 7 bases and J gave up 6 bases; unmatched junction bases: 5. The sequence was collected from a woman between 25 and 40 years old in good health and CMV-seropositive. The sequencing sample was made of PBMCs. The chain combines TRBV29-1 with TRBJ1-2, with 10 bases aligning to TRBD1. CDR3 nucleotides: TGCAGCGCCGCAGGGACAGGGGATGGCTACACCTTC. It encodes CSAAGTGDGYTF.